These T cell receptor beta chains were read from a single sample in a study of blood T cell repertoires in COVID-19. This table comes from immunoSEQ multiplex PCR, and its TCRdb copy is limited to in-frame clones, with some not included. Altogether about 40,000 clones are present, 80% to 90% being singletons, with the ten largest covering around 16%. Sequences were obtained from peripheral blood. The receptors were sampled from a man aged 70 or older with active COVID-19. Each CDR3 is given with its conserved first and last residue. Fields, in order: clone size, D gene, J gene, V gene, CDR3 DNA, CDR3 protein. The D gene is left open where the match is weak. Clone size is not always given. Where it is, it says once, few, many or a class for expanded clones.

>NA|NA|TRBJ2-1|TRBV5-5
TGTGCCAGCAGCCCTGGAGACGGAAACTCCTACAATGAGCAGTTCTTC
CASSPGDGNSYNEQFF
>NA|NA|TRBJ2-5|TRBV27
TGTGCCAGCAGTTCACAGGGATTGGAGGAGACCCAGTACTTC
CASSSQGLEETQYF
>NA|TRBD1|TRBJ2-1|TRBV6-2/TRBV6-3
TGTGCCAGCAGTTACACGATGGGACAGGGCGACAATGAGCAGTTCTTC
CASSYTMGQGDNEQFF
>NA|NA|TRBJ1-1|TRBV12-5
TGTGCTAGTGGTTTGAGGGAGGACACTGAAGCTTTCTTT
CASGLREDTEAFF
>NA|NA|TRBJ1-5|TRBV19
TGTGCCAGTAGTATATTACAGGAGATATACAATCAGCCCCAGCATTTT
CASSILQEIYNQPQHF
>NA|TRBD1|TRBJ1-6|TRBV18
TGTGCCAGCTCACCGGACAGGGCCTTAAATTCACCCCTCCACTTT
CASSPDRALNSPLHF
>NA|TRBD1|TRBJ2-7|TRBV6-5
TGTGCCAGCACACCCAGACAGGGGCGCGCTTACGAGCAGTACTTC
CASTPRQGRAYEQYF
>NA|TRBD1|TRBJ1-2|TRBV10-3
TGTGCCATCAAAAGGGACAGGGGGGACTATGGCTACACCTTC
CAIKRDRGDYGYTF
>NA|TRBD2|TRBJ2-5|TRBV6-1
TGTGCCAGCAGTGCTTACCTAGTGGGACTAGCGGGGGGCGAGACCCAGTACTTC
CASSAYLVGLAGGETQYF
>NA|TRBD1|TRBJ1-1|TRBV29-1
TGCAGCGTTCAAGTGGACAGGGGGTTTGGCACTGAAGCTTTCTTT
CSVQVDRGFGTEAFF
>NA|NA|TRBJ2-5|TRBV7-9
TGTGCCAGCAGCTTCGGGGGTGTCTCGACCCAGTACTTC
CASSFGGVSTQYF
>NA|TRBD1|TRBJ1-3|TRBV4-3
TGCGCCAGCAGCCAGGACAGGAGTGGTGGAAACACCATATATTTT
CASSQDRSGGNTIYF
>NA|TRBD2|TRBJ2-1|TRBV9
TGTGCCAGCAGCGAGGGACTAGCGGAACACAATGAGCAGTTCTTC
CASSEGLAEHNEQFF
>NA|NA|TRBJ2-7|TRBV28
TGTGCCAGCACCGATCCCCGGAGATACGAGCAGTACTTC
CASTDPRRYEQYF
>NA|TRBD1|TRBJ2-1|TRBV5-4
TGTGCCAGCAGCTTAGGGACAGGAGGTTACAATGAGCAGTTCTTC
CASSLGTGGYNEQFF
>NA|NA|TRBJ2-5|TRBV11-3
TGTGCCAGCAGCTTAGAGGGGGCCTCGGAGACCCAGTACTTC
CASSLEGASETQYF
>NA|NA|TRBJ2-3|TRBV7-2
TGTGCCAGCAGCTCGCAGACTGATACGCAGTATTTT
CASSSQTDTQYF
>NA|TRBD1|TRBJ2-7|TRBV5-6
TGTGCCAGCAGCTCACTGGACAGGTTAGCTTCTTACGAGCAGTACTTC
CASSSLDRLASYEQYF
>few|TRBD2|TRBJ2-1|TRBV7-9
TGTGCCAGCAGCATGAGCGGGGCTGCCTACAATGAGCAGTTCTTC
CASSMSGAAYNEQFF
>NA|TRBD1|TRBJ1-1|TRBV7-2
TGTGCCAGCAGCATCCAGGGGGCTGGCACTGAAGCTTTCTTT
CASSIQGAGTEAFF
>NA|TRBD2|TRBJ2-3|TRBV7-2
TGTGCCAGCAGCTTAGTCGGGGGGGTTTCTAGCACAGATACGCAGTATTTT
CASSLVGGVSSTDTQYF
>NA|TRBD2|TRBJ2-1|TRBV29-1
TGCAGCCCGTGGGCGCCCGGGACTAGCGGGGGGGACTACAATGAGCAGTTCTTC
CSPWAPGTSGGDYNEQFF
>NA|TRBD1|TRBJ2-1|TRBV19
TGTGCCAGTAGTATGTCCCCCGGGACAGGCTACTCCTACAATGAGCAGTTCTTC
CASSMSPGTGYSYNEQFF
>few|TRBD1|TRBJ1-3|TRBV19
TGTGCCAGTACAACAGGGGCCGCGGGAAGCTCTGGAAACACCATATATTTT
CASTTGAAGSSGNTIYF
>NA|TRBD1|TRBJ2-1|TRBV7-6
TGTGCCAGCAGCTTGGGGACAGAAACGGGTTACAATGAGCAGTTCTTC
CASSLGTETGYNEQFF
>NA|NA|TRBJ1-2|TRBV7-9
TGTGCCAGCAGCTTAGAGAGCTATGGCTACACCTTC
CASSLESYGYTF
>NA|TRBD2|TRBJ2-5|TRBV5-1
TGCGCCAGCAGCCCAAGGGCTAGCGGGGGGGAGCAAGAGACCCAGTACTTC
CASSPRASGGEQETQYF
>NA|NA|TRBJ1-1|TRBV4-2
TGTGCCAGCAGCCCCTGGGAGAGTGACACTGAAGCTTTCTTT
CASSPWESDTEAFF
>NA|NA|TRBJ2-1|TRBV21-1
TGTGCCAGCAGCACGGGTAATGAGCAGTTCTTC
CASSTGNEQFF
>NA|TRBD1|TRBJ2-3|TRBV19
TGTGCCAGTAGTATAGGGGACAGGGTTGGAGATACGCAGTATTTT
CASSIGDRVGDTQYF
>NA|NA|TRBJ2-3|TRBV6-4
TGTGCCAGCAGTCCATCGTACACCAGCACAGATACGCAGTATTTT
CASSPSYTSTDTQYF
>once|TRBD2|TRBJ2-1|TRBV18
TGTGCCAGCTCACCGCAGGGACTAGCGGGGGTTAATGAGCAGTTCTTC
CASSPQGLAGVNEQFF
>once|NA|TRBJ2-2|TRBV25-1
TGTGCCAGCAGTGACTGGGACACCCTCGGTGGTACCGGGGAGCTGTTTTTT
CASSDWDTLGGTGELFF
>NA|NA|TRBJ1-2|TRBV29-1
TGCAGCGTTGAACGGTCCTATGGCTACACCTTC
CSVERSYGYTF
>NA|TRBD1|TRBJ2-7|TRBV5-6
TGTGCCAGCAGCTTTGACAGGGGTTACGAGCAGTACTTC
CASSFDRGYEQYF
>NA|NA|TRBJ2-5|TRBV6-6
TGTGCCAGCACTTCGGGGGGCTCGGAGACCCAGTACTTC
CASTSGGSETQYF
>once|TRBD1|TRBJ1-5|TRBV27
TGTGCCAGCAGTAGCCGGGACAGGTTAAGCAATCAGCCCCAGCATTTT
CASSSRDRLSNQPQHF
>NA|NA|TRBJ2-1|TRBV5-1
TGCGCCAGCAGCTTGGGTCTAACCATCTCCTACAATGAGCAGTTCTTC
CASSLGLTISYNEQFF
>NA|NA|TRBJ2-5|TRBV27
TGTGCCAGCAGCAATCCTCTAAGTGAGACCCAGTACTTC
CASSNPLSETQYF
>NA|TRBD1|TRBJ1-4|TRBV2
TGTGCCAGCAGTGATATGGGACAGGGGGATTTTAATGAAAAACTGTTTTTT
CASSDMGQGDFNEKLFF
>NA|NA|TRBJ2-1|TRBV5-1
TGCGCCAGCAGCCCCCGCCCCATTGACAGCTCCTACAATGAGCAGTTCTTC
CASSPRPIDSSYNEQFF
>few|NA|TRBJ1-5|TRBV4-3
TGCGCCAGCAGCCGCTCGGCCCGGGGAGGTCAGCCCCAGCATTTT
CASSRSARGGQPQHF
>NA|TRBD1|TRBJ1-5|TRBV5-1
TGCGCCAGCAGCTTGGGGACAGGGCTCAATCAGCCCCAGCATTTT
CASSLGTGLNQPQHF
>NA|TRBD1|TRBJ2-1|TRBV19
TGTGCCAGTAGTTCGGAAACGGCGGGACAGGTGGTCCAGTTCTTC
CASSSETAGQVVQFF
>once|NA|TRBJ2-2|TRBV19
TGTGCCAGTTCACCTTCCGGGATCCCAGTGGGGGAGCTGTTTTTT
CASSPSGIPVGELFF
>NA|NA|TRBJ1-2|TRBV7-9
TGTGCCAGCAGCTTAAGTTCAGACTATGGCTACACCTTC
CASSLSSDYGYTF
>NA|TRBD2|TRBJ2-2|TRBV19
TGTGCCAGTACCTCGACTAGCGGGGGGGCGGAGGCCGGGGAGCTGTTTTTT
CASTSTSGGAEAGELFF
>NA|NA|TRBJ1-2|TRBV28
TGTGCCAGCAGTTTGAGCGACCGGATTACGGGCTACACCTTC
CASSLSDRITGYTF
>few|TRBD2|TRBJ2-3|TRBV14
TGTGCCAGCAGCCTATCACGGGGACTAGGTGCCGATACGCAGTATTTT
CASSLSRGLGADTQYF
>NA|TRBD1|TRBJ2-1|TRBV18
TGTGCCAGCTCACCACAAAACAGGGGGGCCTACAATGAGCAGTTCTTC
CASSPQNRGAYNEQFF
>NA|TRBD1|TRBJ2-7|TRBV28
TGTGCCAGCAGTCCGACGGGACAGTTCTTCTCCTACGAGCAGTACTTC
CASSPTGQFFSYEQYF
>NA|TRBD1|TRBJ1-6|TRBV29-1
TGCAGACTGGGACAGGGTTCGAATTCACCCCTCCACTTT
CRLGQGSNSPLHF
>NA|NA|TRBJ1-5|TRBV20-1
TGCAGTGCTAGTGTATTAGAGAATCAGCCCCAGCATTTT
CSASVLENQPQHF
>NA|TRBD1|TRBJ2-5|TRBV5-1
TGCGCCAGCAGCTTGATGGCGACAGGGAGCGAGACCCAGTACTTC
CASSLMATGSETQYF
>NA|NA|TRBJ1-2|TRBV9
TGTGCCAGCAGCGTAGTAACCCGGGAGATTATAAATTTCTATGGCTACACCTTC
CASSVVTREIINFYGYTF
>NA|TRBD2|TRBJ2-7|TRBV5-1
TGCGCCAGCAGCTCTAGCGGGGGGCTGGGGGAGCAGTACTTC
CASSSSGGLGEQYF
>once|NA|TRBJ1-5|TRBV2
TGTGCCAGCAAGGGTATCCGGGAACAGCCCCAGCATTTT
CASKGIREQPQHF
>NA|NA|TRBJ1-1|TRBV28
TGTGCCAGCAGTCACCCTCGGAGAAACACTGAAGCTTTCTTT
CASSHPRRNTEAFF
>NA|TRBD2|TRBJ2-1|TRBV19
TGTGCCACTTCGCAGCGGGGGGGCCTAGATGAGCAGTTCTTC
CATSQRGGLDEQFF
>NA|NA|TRBJ2-7|TRBV12-3/TRBV12-4
TGTGCCAGCAGCAGGTCGTCCTACGAGCAGTACTTC
CASSRSSYEQYF